This T cell receptor beta chain is from a study of human T cells and chemical hapten exposure. Study summary: Minor pooled library volume differences mainly drove per-sample TCR yield variation. Study-wide findings and caveats: The number of TCRs above 1 in 1000 frequency did not change after DPC sensitization.

Notes on this clonotype: Its antigen is undetermined.

The time point was: healthy volunteer bleed at 2 weeks. The template was total RNA from unfractionated whole blood. Trimming shortened V by 5 bases and J by 3 bases, and 11 bases separated the two germline ends. The CDR3 length is 12 residues. Germline V CDR1 and CDR2: SQVTM, ANQGSEA. Individual cDNA molecules (in the library) carried attached unique molecular identifiers. Authors' analysis steps: The number of TCRs in each sample had a median of approximately 96,000 and spanned roughly 23,224 to 750,000. In TCRdb, the RACE reads were re-called with MiXCR into one record per CDR3 protein. The V and J calls reflect TCRdb's pipeline rather than the authors' work. The sample includes some 120,000 distinct CDR3 sequences, approximately 9.1% seen only once; the top ten take about 1.8%.

The source of this sequence is a male donor in good health. Some clones in this sample may be carry-over from other donors' samples. The chain couples TRBV29-1 to TRBJ2-7, with D perhaps TRBD2 (5 bases). Sequenced sample: whole blood. CDR3 bases: TGCAGCGTTAAGGACGACTACTACGAGCAGTACTTC. Encoded protein: CSVKDDYYEQYF.